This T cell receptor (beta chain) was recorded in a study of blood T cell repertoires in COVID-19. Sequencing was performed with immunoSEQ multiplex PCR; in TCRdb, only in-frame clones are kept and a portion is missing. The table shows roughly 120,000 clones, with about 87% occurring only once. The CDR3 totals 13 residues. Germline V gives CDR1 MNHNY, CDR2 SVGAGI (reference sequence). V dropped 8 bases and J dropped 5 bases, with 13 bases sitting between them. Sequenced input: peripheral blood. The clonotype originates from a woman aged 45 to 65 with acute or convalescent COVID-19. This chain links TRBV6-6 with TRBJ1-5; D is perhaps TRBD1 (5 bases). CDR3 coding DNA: TGTGCCAGCTCAGTCAGGGCGCATCAGCCCCAGCATTTT. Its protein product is CASSVRAHQPQHF.